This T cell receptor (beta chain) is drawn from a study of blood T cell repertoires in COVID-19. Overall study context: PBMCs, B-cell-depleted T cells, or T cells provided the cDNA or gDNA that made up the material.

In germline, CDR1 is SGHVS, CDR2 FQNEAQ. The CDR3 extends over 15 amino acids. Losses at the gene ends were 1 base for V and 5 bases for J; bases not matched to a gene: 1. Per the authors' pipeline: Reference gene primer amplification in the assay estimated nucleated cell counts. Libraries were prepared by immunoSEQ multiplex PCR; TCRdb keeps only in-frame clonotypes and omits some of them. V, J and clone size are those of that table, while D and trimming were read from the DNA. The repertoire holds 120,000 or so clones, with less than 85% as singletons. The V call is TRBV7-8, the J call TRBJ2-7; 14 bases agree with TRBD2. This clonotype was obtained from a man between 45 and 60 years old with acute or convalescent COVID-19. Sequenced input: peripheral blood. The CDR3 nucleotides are TGTGCCAGCAGCTTAGGGACTAGCGGGGGGCACGAGCAGTACTTC. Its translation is CASSLGTSGGHEQYF.